This T cell receptor beta chain originates from a study of T cell clones after liver transplantation. On the study more broadly: Liver transplant recipients had immunosuppression withdrawal attempted within 2 years. A pre-transplant mixed lymphocyte reaction with TCRbeta sequencing defined graft-donor-reactive clones followed in post-transplant blood.

V lost 2 bases, J lost 7 bases, and 10 bases lay in between. Germline-derived CDR1 and CDR2 are SGHDT and YYEEEE. The CDR3 loop spans 12 amino acids. Sequencing used immunoSEQ multiplex PCR; TCRdb keeps in-frame clones, though not all of them. The sample lists roughly 70,000 clones, roughly nine tenths occurring once. Sequencing used CD4+ T cells from blood, obtained before liver transplant. This TCR came from a human donor who received a liver transplant. This rearrangement joins TRBV5-6 to TRBJ2-7; D is perhaps TRBD2 (5 bases). CDR3 DNA: TGTGCCAGCAGCTTTGACACGGGGGAGCAGTACTTC. This gives the protein CASSFDTGEQYF.